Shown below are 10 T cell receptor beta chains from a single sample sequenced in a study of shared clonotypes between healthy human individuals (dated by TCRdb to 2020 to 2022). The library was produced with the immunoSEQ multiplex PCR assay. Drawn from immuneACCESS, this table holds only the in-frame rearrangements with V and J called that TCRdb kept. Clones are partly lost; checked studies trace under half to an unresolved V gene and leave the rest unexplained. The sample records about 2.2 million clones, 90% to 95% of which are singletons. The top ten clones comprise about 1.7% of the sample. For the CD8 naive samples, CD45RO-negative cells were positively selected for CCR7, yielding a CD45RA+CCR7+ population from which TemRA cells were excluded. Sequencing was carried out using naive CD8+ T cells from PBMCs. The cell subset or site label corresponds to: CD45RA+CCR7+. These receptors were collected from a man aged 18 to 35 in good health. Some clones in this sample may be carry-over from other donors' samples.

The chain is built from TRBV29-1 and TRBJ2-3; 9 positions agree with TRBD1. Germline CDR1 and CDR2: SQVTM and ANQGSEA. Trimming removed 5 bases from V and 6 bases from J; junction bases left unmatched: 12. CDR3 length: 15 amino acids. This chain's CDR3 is CSVLVRDRAADTQYF. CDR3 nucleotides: TGCAGCGTTCTCGTCCGGGACAGGGCGGCGGATACGCAGTATTTT.

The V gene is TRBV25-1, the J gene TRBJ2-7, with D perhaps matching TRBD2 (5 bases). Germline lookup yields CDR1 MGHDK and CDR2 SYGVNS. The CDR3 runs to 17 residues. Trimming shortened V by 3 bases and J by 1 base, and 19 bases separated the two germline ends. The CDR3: CASSESLGDPSSYEQYF. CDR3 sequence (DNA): TGTGCCAGCAGTGAGTCACTAGGAGACCCATCTTCCTACGAGCAGTACTTC.

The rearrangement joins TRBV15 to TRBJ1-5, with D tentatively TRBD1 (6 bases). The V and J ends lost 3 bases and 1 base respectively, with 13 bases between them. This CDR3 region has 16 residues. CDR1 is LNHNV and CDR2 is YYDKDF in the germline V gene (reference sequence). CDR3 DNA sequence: TGTGCCACCAGCAGGGCCGGGACACCCAGCAATCAGCCCCAGCATTTT. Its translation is CATSRAGTPSNQPQHF.

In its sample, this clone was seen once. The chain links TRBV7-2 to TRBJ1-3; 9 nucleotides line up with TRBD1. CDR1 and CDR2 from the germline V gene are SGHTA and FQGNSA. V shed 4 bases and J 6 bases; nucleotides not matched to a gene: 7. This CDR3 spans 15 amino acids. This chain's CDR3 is CASSSPDRGENTIYF. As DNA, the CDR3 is TGTGCCAGCAGCTCACCGGACAGGGGTGAAAACACCATATATTTT.

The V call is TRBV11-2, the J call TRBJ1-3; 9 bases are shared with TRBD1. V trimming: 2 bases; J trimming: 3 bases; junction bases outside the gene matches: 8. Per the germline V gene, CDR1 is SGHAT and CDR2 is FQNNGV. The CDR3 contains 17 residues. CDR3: CASSLTAGTGIGNTIYF. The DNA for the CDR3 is TGTGCCAGCAGCTTAACCGCCGGGACAGGGATTGGAAACACCATATATTTT.

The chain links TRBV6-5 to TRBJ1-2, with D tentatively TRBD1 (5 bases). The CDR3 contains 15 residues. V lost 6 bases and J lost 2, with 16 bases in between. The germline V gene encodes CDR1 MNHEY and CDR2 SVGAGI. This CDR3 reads CASSAGQSHNYGYTF. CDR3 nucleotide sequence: TGTGCCAGCAGCGCCGGACAATCCCACAACTATGGCTACACCTTC.

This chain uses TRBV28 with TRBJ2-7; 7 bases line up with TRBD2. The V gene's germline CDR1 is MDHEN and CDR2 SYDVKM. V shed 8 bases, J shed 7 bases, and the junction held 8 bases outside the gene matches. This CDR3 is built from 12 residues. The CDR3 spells CASQAGWEEQYF. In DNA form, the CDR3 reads TGTGCCAGCCAAGCGGGATGGGAAGAGCAGTACTTC. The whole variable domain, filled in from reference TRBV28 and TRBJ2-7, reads DVKVTQSSRYLVKRTGEKVFLECVQDMDHENMFWYRQDPGLGLRLIYFSYDVKMKEKGDIPEGYSVSREKKERFSLILESASTNQTSMYLCASQAGWEEQYFGPGTRLTVT.

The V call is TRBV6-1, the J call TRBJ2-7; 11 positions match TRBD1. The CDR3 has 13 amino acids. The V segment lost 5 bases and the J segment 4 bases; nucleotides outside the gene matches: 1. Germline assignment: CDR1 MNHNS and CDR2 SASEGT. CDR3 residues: CASSWDRGYEQYF. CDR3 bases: TGTGCCAGCAGTTGGGACAGGGGGTACGAGCAGTACTTC.

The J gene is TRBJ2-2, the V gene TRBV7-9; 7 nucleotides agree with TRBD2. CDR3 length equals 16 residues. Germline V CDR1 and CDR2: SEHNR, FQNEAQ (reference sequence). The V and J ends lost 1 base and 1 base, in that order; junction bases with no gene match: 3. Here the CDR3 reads CASSLEVAGNTGELFF. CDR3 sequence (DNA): TGTGCCAGCAGCTTAGAGGTAGCGGGGAACACCGGGGAGCTGTTTTTT.

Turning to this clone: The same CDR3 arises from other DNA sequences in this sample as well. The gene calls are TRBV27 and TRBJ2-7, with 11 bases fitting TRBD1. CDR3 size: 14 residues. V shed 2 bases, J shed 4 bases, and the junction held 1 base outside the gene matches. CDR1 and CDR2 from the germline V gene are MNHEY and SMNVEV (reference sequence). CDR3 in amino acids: CASSLGDRGYEQYF. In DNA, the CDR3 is TGTGCCAGCAGTTTAGGGGACAGGGGGTACGAGCAGTACTTC.